This T cell receptor (beta chain) emerged from a study of T-cell reconstitution after alpha-beta-depleted transplantation in children. Preparation of the TCRbeta library involved a method that used unique molecular identifiers. In TCRdb, the PCR reads were re-called with MiXCR into one record per CDR3 protein. The sample lists 200,000 to 250,000 distinct CDR3 sequences, approximately 10% occurring once. Trimming cost V 2 bases and J 4 bases, with 6 bases left between them. Germline V CDR1 and CDR2: SGHAT, FQNNGV. CDR3 length: 13 amino acids. V is TRBV11-2 and J is TRBJ1-5, with unresolved D. The sequencing used PBMCs from the stem cell graft donor, collected from the stem cell graft. The TCR originated in a human donor who donated a stem cell graft to a child with acute lymphoblastic leukemia. The CDR3 DNA is TGTGCCAGCAGCTTATCCGAGAATCAGCCCCAGCATTTT. Protein product: CASSLSENQPQHF.